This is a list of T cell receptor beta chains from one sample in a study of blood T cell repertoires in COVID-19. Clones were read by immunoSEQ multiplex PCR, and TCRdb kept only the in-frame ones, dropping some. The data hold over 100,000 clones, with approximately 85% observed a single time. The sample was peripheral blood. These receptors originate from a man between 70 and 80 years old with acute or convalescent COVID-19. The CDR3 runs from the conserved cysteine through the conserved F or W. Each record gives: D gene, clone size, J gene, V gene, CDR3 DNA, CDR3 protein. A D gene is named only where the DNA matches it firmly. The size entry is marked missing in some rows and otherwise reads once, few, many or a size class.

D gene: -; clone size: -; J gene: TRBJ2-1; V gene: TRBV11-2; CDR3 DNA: TGTGCCAGCAGCTTAATAGTTCAAGCGGATAAGTACAATGAGCAGTTCTTC; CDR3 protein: CASSLIVQADKYNEQFF
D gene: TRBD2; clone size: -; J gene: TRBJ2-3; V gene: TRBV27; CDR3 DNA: TGTGCCAGCAGTTTAACGCCGGGACTAGCTAGCACAGATACGCAGTATTTT; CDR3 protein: CASSLTPGLASTDTQYF
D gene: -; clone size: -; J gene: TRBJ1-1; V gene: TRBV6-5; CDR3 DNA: TGTGCCAGCAGTTACTCGCTGCGGTCCTTTGAAGCTTTCTTT; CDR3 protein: CASSYSLRSFEAFF
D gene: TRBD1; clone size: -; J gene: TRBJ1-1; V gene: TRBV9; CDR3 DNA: TGTGCCAGCAGCGTAGGACAGGGGGCTCTGAACACTGAAGCTTTCTTT; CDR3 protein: CASSVGQGALNTEAFF
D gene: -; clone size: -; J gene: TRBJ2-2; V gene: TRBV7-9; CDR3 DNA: TGTGCCAGCAGCTTAGGAGGGAACACCGGGGAGCTGTTTTTT; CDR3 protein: CASSLGGNTGELFF
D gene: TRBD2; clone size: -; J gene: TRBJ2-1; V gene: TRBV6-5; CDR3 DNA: TGTGCCAGCAGTCCACCTAGCGGGCCTAACAATGAGCAGTTCTTC; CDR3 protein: CASSPPSGPNNEQFF
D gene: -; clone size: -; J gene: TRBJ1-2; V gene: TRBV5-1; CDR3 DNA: TGCGCCAGCAGCGACCAACAGGGATATGGCTACACCTTC; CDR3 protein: CASSDQQGYGYTF
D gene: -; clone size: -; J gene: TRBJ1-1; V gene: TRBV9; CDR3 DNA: TGTGCCAGCAGCGCCCGGACAGTGAACACTGAAGCTTTCTTT; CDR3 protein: CASSARTVNTEAFF
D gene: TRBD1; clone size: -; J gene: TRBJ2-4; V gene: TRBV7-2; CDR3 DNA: TGTGCCAGCAATCCTGACAGGGTGGGCATTCAGTACTTC; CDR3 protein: CASNPDRVGIQYF
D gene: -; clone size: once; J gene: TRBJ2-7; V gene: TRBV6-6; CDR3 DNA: TGTGCCAGCAGACCCGGACTGTCTTTCTCCTACGAGCAGTACTTC; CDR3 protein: CASRPGLSFSYEQYF
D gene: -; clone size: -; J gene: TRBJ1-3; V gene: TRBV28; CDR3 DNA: TGTGCCAGCAGTTTACGACAGGCTTCTGGAAACACCATATATTTT; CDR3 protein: CASSLRQASGNTIYF
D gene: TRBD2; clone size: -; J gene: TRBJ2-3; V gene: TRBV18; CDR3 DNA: TGTGCCAGCTCACCAAATTTCGGGGGGGGCACAGATACGCAGTATTTT; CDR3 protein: CASSPNFGGGTDTQYF
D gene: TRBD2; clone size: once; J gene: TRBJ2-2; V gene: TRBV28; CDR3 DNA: TGTGCCAGCCTGGGGGGGTATAACACCGGGGAGCTGTTTTTT; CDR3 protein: CASLGGYNTGELFF
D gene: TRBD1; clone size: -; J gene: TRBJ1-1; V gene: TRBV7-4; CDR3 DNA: TGTGCCAGCAGCTGGGGACAGGGGAAGACTGAAGCTTTCTTT; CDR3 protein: CASSWGQGKTEAFF
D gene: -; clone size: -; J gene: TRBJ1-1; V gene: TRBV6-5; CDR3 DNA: TGTGCCAGCAGTTACTCGGGCGTCGTGACGACTGAAGCTTTCTTT; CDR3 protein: CASSYSGVVTTEAFF